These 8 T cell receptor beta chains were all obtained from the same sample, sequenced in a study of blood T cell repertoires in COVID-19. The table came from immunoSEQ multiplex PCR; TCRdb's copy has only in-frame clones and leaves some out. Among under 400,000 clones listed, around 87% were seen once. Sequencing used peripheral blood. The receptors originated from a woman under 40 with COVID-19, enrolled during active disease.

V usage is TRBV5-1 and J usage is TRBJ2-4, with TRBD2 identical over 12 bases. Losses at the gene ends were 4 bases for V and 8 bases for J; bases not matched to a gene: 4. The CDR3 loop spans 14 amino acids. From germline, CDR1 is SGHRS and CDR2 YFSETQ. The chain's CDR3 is CASSPTSGSDIQYF. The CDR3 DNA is TGCGCCAGCAGCCCGACTAGCGGGAGTGACATTCAGTACTTC.

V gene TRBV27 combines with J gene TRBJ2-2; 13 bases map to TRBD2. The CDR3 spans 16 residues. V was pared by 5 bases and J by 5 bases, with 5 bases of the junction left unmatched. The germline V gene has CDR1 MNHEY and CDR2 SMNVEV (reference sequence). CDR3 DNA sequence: TGTGCCAGCAGTATCGGACTAGCGGGAGTTACCGGGGAGCTGTTTTTT. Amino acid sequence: CASSIGLAGVTGELFF.

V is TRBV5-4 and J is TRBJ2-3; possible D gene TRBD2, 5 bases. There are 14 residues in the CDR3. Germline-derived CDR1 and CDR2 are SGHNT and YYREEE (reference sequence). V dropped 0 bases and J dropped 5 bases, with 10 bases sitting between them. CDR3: CASSLVGAKDTQYF. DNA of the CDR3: TGTGCCAGCAGCTTGGTGGGAGCGAAAGATACGCAGTATTTT.

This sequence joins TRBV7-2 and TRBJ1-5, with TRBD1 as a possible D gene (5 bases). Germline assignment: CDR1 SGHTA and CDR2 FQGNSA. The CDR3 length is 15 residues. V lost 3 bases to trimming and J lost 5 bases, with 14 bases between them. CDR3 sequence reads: CASSFGGRAHQPQHF. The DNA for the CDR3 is TGTGCCAGCAGCTTCGGGGGTAGGGCGCATCAGCCCCAGCATTTT.

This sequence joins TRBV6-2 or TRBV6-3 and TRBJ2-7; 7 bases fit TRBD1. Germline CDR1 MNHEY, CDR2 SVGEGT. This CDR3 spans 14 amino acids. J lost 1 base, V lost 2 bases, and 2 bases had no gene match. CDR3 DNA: TGTGCCAGCAGTTACGGGACAGCATCCTACGAGCAGTACTTC. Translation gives CASSYGTASYEQYF.

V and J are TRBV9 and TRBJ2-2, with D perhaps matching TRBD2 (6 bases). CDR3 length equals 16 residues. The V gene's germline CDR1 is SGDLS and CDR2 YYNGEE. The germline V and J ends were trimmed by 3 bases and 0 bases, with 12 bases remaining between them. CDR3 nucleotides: TGTGCCAGCAGCGCACGTAGCGGAGCGAACACCGGGGAGCTGTTTTTT. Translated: CASSARSGANTGELFF. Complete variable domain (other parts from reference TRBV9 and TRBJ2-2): DSGVTQTPKHLITATGQRVTLRCSPRSGDLSVYWYQQSLDQGLQFLIQYYNGEERAKGNILERFSAQQFPDLHSELNLSSLELGDSALYFCASSARSGANTGELFFGEGSRLTVL.

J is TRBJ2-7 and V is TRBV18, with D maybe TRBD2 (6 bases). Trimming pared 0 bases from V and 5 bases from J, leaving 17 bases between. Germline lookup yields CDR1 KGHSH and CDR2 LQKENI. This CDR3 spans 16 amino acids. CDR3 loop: CASSPPTRPPGDEQYF. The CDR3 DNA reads TGTGCCAGCTCACCACCCACGCGTCCCCCGGGGGACGAGCAGTACTTC.

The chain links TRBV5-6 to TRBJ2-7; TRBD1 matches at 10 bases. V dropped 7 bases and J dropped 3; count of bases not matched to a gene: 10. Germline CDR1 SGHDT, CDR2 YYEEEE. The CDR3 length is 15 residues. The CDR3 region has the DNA TGTGCCAGCGGCTACTTGCGGGACAGGGGCTACGAGCAGTACTTC. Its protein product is CASGYLRDRGYEQYF. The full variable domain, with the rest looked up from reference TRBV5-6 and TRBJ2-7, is DAGVTQSPTHLIKTRGQQVTLRCSPKSGHDTVSWYQQALGQGPQFIFQYYEEEERQRGNFPDRFSGHQFPNYSSELNVNALLLGDSALYLCASGYLRDRGYEQYFGPGTRLTVT.